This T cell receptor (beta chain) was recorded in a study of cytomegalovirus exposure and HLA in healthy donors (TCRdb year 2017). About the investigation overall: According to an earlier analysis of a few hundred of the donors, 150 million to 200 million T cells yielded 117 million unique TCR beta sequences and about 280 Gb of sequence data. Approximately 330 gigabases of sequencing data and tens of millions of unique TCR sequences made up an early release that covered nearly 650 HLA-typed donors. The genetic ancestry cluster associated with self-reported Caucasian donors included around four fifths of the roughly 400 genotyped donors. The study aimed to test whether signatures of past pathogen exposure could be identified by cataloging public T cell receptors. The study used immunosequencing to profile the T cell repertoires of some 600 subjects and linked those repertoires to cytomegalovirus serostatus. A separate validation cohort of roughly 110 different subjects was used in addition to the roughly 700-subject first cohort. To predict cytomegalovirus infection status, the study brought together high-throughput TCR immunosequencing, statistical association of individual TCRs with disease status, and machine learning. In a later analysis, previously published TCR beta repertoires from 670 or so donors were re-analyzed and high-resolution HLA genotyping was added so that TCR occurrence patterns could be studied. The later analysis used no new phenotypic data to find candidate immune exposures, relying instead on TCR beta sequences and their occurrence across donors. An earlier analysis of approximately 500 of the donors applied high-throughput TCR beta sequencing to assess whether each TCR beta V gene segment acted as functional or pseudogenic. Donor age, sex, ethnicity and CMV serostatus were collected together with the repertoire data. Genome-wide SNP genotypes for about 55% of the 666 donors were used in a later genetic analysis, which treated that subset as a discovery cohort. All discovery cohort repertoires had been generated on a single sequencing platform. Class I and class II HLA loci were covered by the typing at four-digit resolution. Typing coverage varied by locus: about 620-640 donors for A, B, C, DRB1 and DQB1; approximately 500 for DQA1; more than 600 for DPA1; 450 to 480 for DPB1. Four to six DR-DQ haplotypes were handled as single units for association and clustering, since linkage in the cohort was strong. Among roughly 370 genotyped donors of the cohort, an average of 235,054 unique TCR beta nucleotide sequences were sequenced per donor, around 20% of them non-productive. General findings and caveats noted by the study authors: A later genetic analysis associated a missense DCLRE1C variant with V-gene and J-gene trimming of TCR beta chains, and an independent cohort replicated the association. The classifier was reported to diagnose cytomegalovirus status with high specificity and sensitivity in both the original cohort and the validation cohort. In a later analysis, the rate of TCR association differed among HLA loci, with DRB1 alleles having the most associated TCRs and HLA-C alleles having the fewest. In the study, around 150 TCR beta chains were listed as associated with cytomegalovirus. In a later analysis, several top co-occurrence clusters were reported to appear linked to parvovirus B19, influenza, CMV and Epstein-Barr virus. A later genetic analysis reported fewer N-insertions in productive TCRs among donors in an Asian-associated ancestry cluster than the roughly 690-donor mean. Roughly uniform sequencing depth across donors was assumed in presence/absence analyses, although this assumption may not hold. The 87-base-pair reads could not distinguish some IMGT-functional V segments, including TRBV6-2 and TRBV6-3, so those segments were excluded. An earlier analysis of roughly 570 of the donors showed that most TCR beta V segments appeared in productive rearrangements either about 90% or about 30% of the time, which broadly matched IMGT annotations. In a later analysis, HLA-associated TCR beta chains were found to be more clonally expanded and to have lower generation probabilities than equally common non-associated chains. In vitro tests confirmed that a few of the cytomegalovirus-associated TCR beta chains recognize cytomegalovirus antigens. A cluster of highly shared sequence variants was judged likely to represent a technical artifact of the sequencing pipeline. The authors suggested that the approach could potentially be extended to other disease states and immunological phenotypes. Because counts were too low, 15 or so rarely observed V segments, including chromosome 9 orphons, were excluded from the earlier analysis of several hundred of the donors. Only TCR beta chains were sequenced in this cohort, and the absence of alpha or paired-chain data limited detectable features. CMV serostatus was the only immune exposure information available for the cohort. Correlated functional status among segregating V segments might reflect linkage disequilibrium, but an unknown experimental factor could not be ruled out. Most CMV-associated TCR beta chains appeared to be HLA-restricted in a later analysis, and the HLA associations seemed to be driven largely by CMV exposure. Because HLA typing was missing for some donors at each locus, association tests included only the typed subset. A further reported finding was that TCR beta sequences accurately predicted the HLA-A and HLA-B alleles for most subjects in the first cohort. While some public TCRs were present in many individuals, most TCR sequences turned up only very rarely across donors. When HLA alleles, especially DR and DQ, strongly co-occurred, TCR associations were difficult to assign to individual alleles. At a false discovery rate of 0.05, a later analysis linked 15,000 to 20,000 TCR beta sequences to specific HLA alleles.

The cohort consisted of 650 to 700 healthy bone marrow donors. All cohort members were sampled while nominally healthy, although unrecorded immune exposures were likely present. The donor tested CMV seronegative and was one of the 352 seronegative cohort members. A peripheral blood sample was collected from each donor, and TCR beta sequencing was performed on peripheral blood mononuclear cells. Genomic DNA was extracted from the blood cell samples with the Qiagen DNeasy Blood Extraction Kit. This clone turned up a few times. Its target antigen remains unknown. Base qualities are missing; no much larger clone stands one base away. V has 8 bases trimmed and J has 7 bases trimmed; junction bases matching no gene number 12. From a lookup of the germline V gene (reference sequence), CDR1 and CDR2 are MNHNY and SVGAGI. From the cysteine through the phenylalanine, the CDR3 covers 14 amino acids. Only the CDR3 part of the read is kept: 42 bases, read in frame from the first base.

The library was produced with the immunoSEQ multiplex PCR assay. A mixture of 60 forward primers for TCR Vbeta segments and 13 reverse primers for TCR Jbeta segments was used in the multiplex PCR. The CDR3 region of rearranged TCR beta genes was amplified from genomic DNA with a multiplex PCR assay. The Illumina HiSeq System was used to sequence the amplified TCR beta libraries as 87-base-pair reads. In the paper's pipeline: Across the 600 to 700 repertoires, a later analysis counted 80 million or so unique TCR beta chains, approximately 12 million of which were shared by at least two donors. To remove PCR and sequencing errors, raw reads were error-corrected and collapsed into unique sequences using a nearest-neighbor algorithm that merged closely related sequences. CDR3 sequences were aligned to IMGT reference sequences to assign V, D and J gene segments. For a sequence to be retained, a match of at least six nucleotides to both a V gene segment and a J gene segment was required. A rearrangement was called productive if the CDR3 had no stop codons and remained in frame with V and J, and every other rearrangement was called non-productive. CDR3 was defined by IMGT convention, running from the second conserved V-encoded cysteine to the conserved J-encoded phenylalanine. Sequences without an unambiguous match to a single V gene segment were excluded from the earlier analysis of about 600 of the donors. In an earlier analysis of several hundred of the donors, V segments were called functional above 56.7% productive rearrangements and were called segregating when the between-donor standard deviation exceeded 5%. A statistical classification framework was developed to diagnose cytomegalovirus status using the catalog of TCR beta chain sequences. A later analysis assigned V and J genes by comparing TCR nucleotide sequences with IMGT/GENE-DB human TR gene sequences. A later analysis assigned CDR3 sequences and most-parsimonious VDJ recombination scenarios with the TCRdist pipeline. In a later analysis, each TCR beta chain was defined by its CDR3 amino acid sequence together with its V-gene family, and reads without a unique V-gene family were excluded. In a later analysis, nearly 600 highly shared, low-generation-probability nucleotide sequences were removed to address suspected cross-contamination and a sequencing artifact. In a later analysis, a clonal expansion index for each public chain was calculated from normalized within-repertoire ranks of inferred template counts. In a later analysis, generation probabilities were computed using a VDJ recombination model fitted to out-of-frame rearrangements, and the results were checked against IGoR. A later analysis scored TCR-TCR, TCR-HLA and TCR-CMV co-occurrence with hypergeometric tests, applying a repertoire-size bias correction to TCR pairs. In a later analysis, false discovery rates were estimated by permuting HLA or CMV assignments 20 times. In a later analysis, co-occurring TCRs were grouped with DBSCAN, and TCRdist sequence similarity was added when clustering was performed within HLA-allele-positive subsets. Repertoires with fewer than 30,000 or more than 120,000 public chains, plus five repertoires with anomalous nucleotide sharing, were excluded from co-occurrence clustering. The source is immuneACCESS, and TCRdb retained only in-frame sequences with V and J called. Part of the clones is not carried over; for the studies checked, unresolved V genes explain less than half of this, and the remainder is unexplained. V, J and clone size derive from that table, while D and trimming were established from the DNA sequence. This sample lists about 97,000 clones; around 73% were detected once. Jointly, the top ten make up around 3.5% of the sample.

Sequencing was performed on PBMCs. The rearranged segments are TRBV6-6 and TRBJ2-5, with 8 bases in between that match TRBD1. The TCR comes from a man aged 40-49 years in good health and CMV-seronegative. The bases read TGTGCCAGCTTAGGACAGGGTCAGGGAGGGACCCAGTACTTC. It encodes CASLGQGQGGTQYF.